This paragraph covers one T cell receptor beta chain sequence. Only in-frame clones appear in the TCRdb table, and some are missing; sequencing was by immunoSEQ multiplex PCR. This sample has approximately 87,000 clones, with approximately 94% found just once. Per the germline V gene, CDR1 is LNHDA and CDR2 is SQIVND (reference sequence). The CDR3 consists of 13 residues. V lost 11 bases and J 1 base, leaving 12 bases between the germline ends. This sample stems from a study of technical replicates of blood from a few donors. J is TRBJ1-5 and V is TRBV19; tentative D call: TRBD1 (6 bases). The sequencing input was T cells isolated from PBMCs. The receptor was isolated from a human donor in good health. CDR3 in amino acids: CACWGHSNQPQHF. CDR3 nucleotides: TGTGCCTGTTGGGGACACAGCAATCAGCCCCAGCATTTT.